This TCR beta chain emerged from a study of T-cell reconstitution after alpha-beta-depleted transplantation in children. In the case of this clonotype: The antigen remains undetermined.

Library preparation (for TCRbeta) was performed with unique molecular identifiers. TCRdb passed the PCR reads through MiXCR, listing each CDR3 protein once. Here the sample spans 700,000 to 950,000 distinct CDR3 sequences, roughly 15% being singletons. The study's findings and limits: Several hundred rapidly expanded clones from non-depleted graft cells reportedly supplied alpha-beta T cells about two months post-transplant.

The CDR3 spans 15 residues. V was clipped by 1 base and J by 5 bases, with 14 bases between them. Germline CDR1 is MNHEY and CDR2 is SVGAGI. The receptor comes from a male patient younger than 18 who had a stem cell transplant for acute lymphoblastic leukemia, so the T cells may come from the graft donor. This sample comprised PBMCs, mostly from graft donor cells, obtained 360 days after TCRalphabeta/CD19-depleted stem cell transplant. The rearrangement links TRBV6-5 to TRBJ1-1; maybe TRBD1 (6 bases). The CDR3 DNA reads TGTGCCAGCAGTTACTTGGGGGCTCCGAATACTGAAGCTTTCTTT. This translates into CASSYLGAPNTEAFF.